This is a list of T cell receptor beta chains from one sample in a study of identical twins. One entry per CDR3 protein results from TCRdb running MiXCR on the 5' RACE reads. The table records roughly 750,000 distinct CDR3 sequences, 21% of them present only once. A further study also used this sample, focusing on T cells expressing NK-cell markers.

The sample consisted of PBMCs. The receptors were gathered from a woman younger than 35 in good health. Both conserved end residues are part of each CDR3. D genes are given only for firm matches. Only part of the rows carry a size: once, few, many, or a class if the clone is expanded.

v_gene	d_gene	j_gene	abundance	CDR3nt	CDR3aa
TRBV7-2	NA	TRBJ1-1	many	TGTGCCAGCAGTTTGAGGCAGGGAAACACTGAAGCTTTCTTT	CASSLRQGNTEAFF
TRBV4-2	TRBD2	TRBJ2-7	NA	TGTGCCAGCAGCCAAGACGGGACTAGCGGGTACGAGCAGTACTTC	CASSQDGTSGYEQYF
TRBV7-8	TRBD1	TRBJ1-2	few	TGTGCCAGCAGCTTCCCGGGACAGGCCTACTATGGCTACACCTTC	CASSFPGQAYYGYTF
TRBV20-1	TRBD2	TRBJ2-3	NA	TGCAGTGCTGGGGATATAGCGGGAGAGCCGGATACGCAGTATTTT	CSAGDIAGEPDTQYF
TRBV20-1	NA	TRBJ2-5	many	TGCAGTGCCAGGCTAGGGAAGGAGACCCAGTACTTC	CSARLGKETQYF
TRBV12-3/TRBV12-4	TRBD2	TRBJ2-1	NA	TGTGCCAGCAGTTTAGTTAGCGGGATAACCAATGAGCAGTTCTTC	CASSLVSGITNEQFF
TRBV25-1	NA	TRBJ2-7	once	TGTGCCAGCAGTGAAACAAACGGTCGTGAGCAGTACTTC	CASSETNGREQYF
TRBV20-1	NA	TRBJ2-1	few	TGCAGTGCTATTACTAGACCGTACTACAATGAGCAGTTCTTC	CSAITRPYYNEQFF
TRBV9	NA	TRBJ2-5	NA	TGTGCCAGCAGCGCCCGGGACTACCAAGAGACCCAGTACTTC	CASSARDYQETQYF
TRBV5-1	TRBD1	TRBJ2-7	few	TGCGCCAGCAGCTCCGACTGGACAGGGAGCGAGCAGTACTTC	CASSSDWTGSEQYF